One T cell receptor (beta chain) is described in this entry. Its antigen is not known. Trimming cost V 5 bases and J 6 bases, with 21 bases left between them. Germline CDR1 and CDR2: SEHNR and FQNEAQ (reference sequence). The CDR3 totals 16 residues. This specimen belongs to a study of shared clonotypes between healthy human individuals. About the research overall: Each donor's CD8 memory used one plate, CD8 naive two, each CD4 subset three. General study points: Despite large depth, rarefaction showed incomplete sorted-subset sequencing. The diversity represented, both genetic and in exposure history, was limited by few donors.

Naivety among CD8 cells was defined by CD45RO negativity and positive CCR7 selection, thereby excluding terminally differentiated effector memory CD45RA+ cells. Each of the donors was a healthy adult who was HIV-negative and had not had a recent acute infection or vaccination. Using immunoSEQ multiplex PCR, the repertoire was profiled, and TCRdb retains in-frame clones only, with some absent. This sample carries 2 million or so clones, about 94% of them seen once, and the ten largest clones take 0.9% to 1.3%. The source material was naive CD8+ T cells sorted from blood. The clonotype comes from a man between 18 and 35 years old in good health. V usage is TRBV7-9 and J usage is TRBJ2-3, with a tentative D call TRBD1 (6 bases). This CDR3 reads CASSPFQGSGLDTQYF. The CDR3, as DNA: TGTGCCAGCAGCCCATTCCAGGGGTCAGGGCTCGATACGCAGTATTTT.